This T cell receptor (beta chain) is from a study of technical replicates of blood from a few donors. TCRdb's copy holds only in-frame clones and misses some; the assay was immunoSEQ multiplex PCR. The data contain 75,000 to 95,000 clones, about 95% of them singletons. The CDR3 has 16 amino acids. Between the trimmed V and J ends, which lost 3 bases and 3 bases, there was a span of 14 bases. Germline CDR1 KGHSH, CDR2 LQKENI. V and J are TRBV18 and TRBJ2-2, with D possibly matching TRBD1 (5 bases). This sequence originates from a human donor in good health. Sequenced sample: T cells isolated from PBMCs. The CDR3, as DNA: TGTGCCAGCTCACCCAGGGCAACGCTGTACACCGGGGAGCTGTTTTTT. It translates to CASSPRATLYTGELFF.